Below are 21 T cell receptor beta chains sequenced from a single sample in a study of brain T cells in children with intractable seizures. The assay was immunoSEQ multiplex PCR, and TCRdb's table has in-frame clones only and misses some. The table lists about 80,000 clones, 90% to 95% of them singletons. Sequencing was performed on peripheral blood, taken at surgery. The receptors were gathered from a girl between 2 and 10 years old with Rasmussen encephalitis and intractable seizures.

V usage is TRBV18 and J usage is TRBJ2-5; no reliable D call. Germline V gene sequence: CDR1 KGHSH, CDR2 LQKENI. The CDR3 is made up of 13 amino acids. V lost 3 bases and J 5 bases, leaving 10 bases between the germline ends. Written as DNA, the CDR3 is TGTGCCAGCTCACCTAAGGGTTACGAGACCCAGTACTTC. The encoded protein is CASSPKGYETQYF.

CDR3: CASSPELLNYGYTF. CDR3 coding DNA: TGTGCCAGCAGCCCTGAGCTCCTTAACTATGGCTACACCTTC. The rearrangement joins TRBV6-6 to TRBJ1-2; no clear D gene. Trimming cost V 6 bases and J 1 base, with 12 bases left between them. This CDR3 is built from 14 residues. CDR1 MNHNY and CDR2 SVGAGI come from the germline V gene (reference sequence).

This chain uses TRBV25-1 with TRBJ1-5; possibly TRBD1 for D (6 bases). Trimming took 6 bases from V and 6 from J, leaving 24 bases between them. CDR1 is MGHDK, CDR2 SYGVNS, per germline. The CDR3 covers 17 residues. The CDR3 is CASSGQTGFEVGQPQHF. CDR3 DNA: TGTGCCAGCAGCGGCCAAACAGGGTTCGAAGTAGGTCAGCCCCAGCATTTT.

This rearrangement joins TRBV5-4 to TRBJ1-2, with 12 bases matching TRBD1. This CDR3 region has 16 residues. From germline, CDR1 is SGHNT and CDR2 YYREEE (reference sequence). With 4 bases clipped from V and 2 bases from J, the junction kept 6 bases outside the gene matches. This CDR3 reads CASSGRDRGRNYGYTF. The CDR3 DNA reads as TGTGCCAGCAGCGGAAGGGACAGGGGGCGAAACTATGGCTACACCTTC.

A single count supports this clone. The CDR3 coding sequence is TGTGCCAGCAACTCGGGGAGCTATAGCAATCAGCCCCAGCATTTT. It encodes CASNSGSYSNQPQHF. The chain recombines TRBV28 with TRBJ1-5, with D unclear. The CDR3 consists of 15 residues. V was pared by 7 bases and J by 0 bases, with 13 bases between. CDR1 is MDHEN and CDR2 is SYDVKM in the germline V gene.

This chain connects TRBV7-9 to TRBJ1-4; D unclear. This CDR3 is 13 amino acids long. Trimming took 1 base from V and 4 from J, leaving 4 bases between them. The germline V gene has CDR1 SEHNR and CDR2 FQNEAQ (reference sequence). The CDR3 DNA reads as TGTGCCAGCAGCTTAGGGCTTAATGAAAAACTGTTTTTT. Translated: CASSLGLNEKLFF.

The chain uses TRBV11-3 and TRBJ2-4; either TRBD1 or TRBD2 may fit D (5 bases each). V lost 0 bases to trimming and J lost 1 base, with 16 bases between them. The CDR3 has 18 amino acids. Germline V gene lookup returns CDR1 SGHNT and CDR2 YENEEA. CDR3 coding DNA: TGTGCCAGCAGCTTAGATTCCTGGGACGCAGCGGCCAAAAACATTCAGTACTTC. Its protein product is CASSLDSWDAAAKNIQYF.

The CDR3 bases are TGTGCCAGCAGTTACTCGCTATTCTCTAACTATGGCTACACCTTC. The encoded protein is CASSYSLFSNYGYTF. The chain carries TRBV6-5 and TRBJ1-2; D unclear. Between the trimmed V and J ends, which lost 0 bases and 0 bases, there was a span of 8 bases. Germline V gene sequence: CDR1 MNHEY, CDR2 SVGAGI. The CDR3 runs to 15 residues.

V usage is TRBV28 and J usage is TRBJ1-1, with 7 bases fitting TRBD1. V lost 4 bases to trimming and J lost 0 bases; unmatched junction nucleotides: 8. Per the germline V gene, CDR1 is MDHEN and CDR2 is SYDVKM. The CDR3 has 16 amino acids. In DNA, the CDR3 is TGTGCCAGCAGTTCTCCGGGACAGCGCATGAACACTGAAGCTTTCTTT. Translating it yields CASSSPGQRMNTEAFF.

The rearrangement joins TRBV30 to TRBJ1-1; tentative D call: TRBD1 (6 bases). This CDR3 has 16 amino acids. Trimming shortened V by 2 bases and J by 3 bases, and 19 bases separated the two germline ends. CDR1 and CDR2 (germline): GTSNPN, SVGIG (reference sequence). The CDR3 sequence is CAWSQPGGILDTEAFF. The DNA for the CDR3 is TGTGCCTGGAGTCAACCCGGGGGCATCTTGGACACTGAAGCTTTCTTT.

The chain employs TRBV5-6 and TRBJ1-2; TRBD1 agrees at 11 bases. Trimming took 4 bases from V and 3 from J; bases not matched to a gene: 11. The CDR3 length is 17 residues. Germline V gives CDR1 SGHDT, CDR2 YYEEEE. The CDR3 loop is CASSPSDRGLSDYGYTF. The CDR3 DNA reads as TGTGCCAGCAGCCCATCGGACAGGGGGCTCTCTGACTATGGCTACACCTTC.

The rearrangement joins TRBV5-5 to TRBJ2-1, with D possibly TRBD2 on 6 matching bases. The ends were cut back, 0 bases at V and 8 bases at J, with 12 bases in the middle. The germline V gene encodes CDR1 SGHKS and CDR2 YYEKEE (reference sequence). The CDR3 sequence is 14 residues long. Here the CDR3 DNA reads TGTGCCAGCAGCTTGGAAAGGGAGGTAGATGAGCAGTTCTTC. Amino acids: CASSLEREVDEQFF.

J is TRBJ1-1 and V is TRBV11-2; D remains unclear. Trimming removed 4 bases at V and 5 bases at J, with 20 bases between. CDR1 is SGHAT and CDR2 is FQNNGV in the germline V gene. The CDR3 is 16 amino acids. For the CDR3, the DNA is TGTGCCAGCAGCTCCTTACCGAGGACCGTCCGGACTGAAGCTTTCTTT. Protein sequence: CASSSLPRTVRTEAFF.

The gene calls are TRBV2 and TRBJ2-3; D may match TRBD1 or TRBD2 (7 bases each). The CDR3 contains 16 residues. Germline V gene sequence: CDR1 SNHLY, CDR2 FYNNEI. V lost 9 bases, J lost 2 bases, and 21 bases lay in between. The chain's CDR3 is CASCSRGGLTTDTQYF. The CDR3 DNA follows: TGTGCCAGTTGTAGCAGGGGGGGTCTTACCACAGATACGCAGTATTTT.

This chain links TRBV6-5 with TRBJ1-1; no clear D gene. The germline gives CDR1 MNHEY, CDR2 SVGAGI. The V end was cut by 1 base, the J end by 4 bases, with 7 bases between. This CDR3 has 13 residues. The CDR3 here is CASSYLGSTEAFF. CDR3 DNA: TGTGCCAGCAGTTACTTGGGGAGCACTGAAGCTTTCTTT.

V and J are TRBV24-1 and TRBJ2-3; 13 positions match TRBD2. With V trimmed by 7 bases and J by 3 bases, 3 bases remained unmatched. This CDR3 contains 15 residues. Germline-derived CDR1 and CDR2 are KGHDR and SFDVKD. CDR3 region: CATRGTSGITDTQYF. In DNA form, the CDR3 reads TGTGCCACCAGGGGGACTAGCGGGATAACAGATACGCAGTATTTT.

J is TRBJ1-5 and V is TRBV28; perhaps TRBD1 as D (6 bases). The germline V gene has CDR1 MDHEN and CDR2 SYDVKM. Trimming left V 2 bases short and J 2 bases short, with 13 bases between. CDR3 length: 16 residues. Here the CDR3 reads CASSLLGEGGNQPQHF. The CDR3 DNA reads TGTGCCAGCAGTTTACTCGGAGAGGGGGGCAATCAGCCCCAGCATTTT.

This chain uses TRBV6-5 with TRBJ2-2; TRBD2 aligns across 10 bases. Trimming cost V 10 bases and J 5 bases; bases outside gene matches: 7. From germline, CDR1 is MNHEY and CDR2 SVGAGI. CDR3 length equals 14 residues. CDR3 loop: CAIRRSGGTGELFF. DNA for the CDR3: TGTGCCATACGACGTAGCGGGGGGACCGGGGAGCTGTTTTTT.

The J gene is TRBJ1-3, the V gene TRBV19; the D gene is possibly TRBD1 (5 bases). Germline values: CDR1 LNHDA, CDR2 SQIVND (reference sequence). V was trimmed by 5 bases and J by 2 bases, leaving 16 bases between them. The CDR3 consists of 16 residues. The DNA for the CDR3 is TGTGCCAGTAGTTCCCAGGGTGTTACGCCTGGAAACACCATATATTTT. This codes for CASSSQGVTPGNTIYF.

This sequence joins TRBV19 and TRBJ1-5; tentative D call: TRBD1 (6 bases). V shed 1 base and J shed 2 bases, with 15 bases lying between them. Germline loops: CDR1 LNHDA, CDR2 SQIVND (reference sequence). This CDR3 is 17 amino acids long. CDR3 nucleotide sequence: TGTGCCAGTAGTATAGTTAGGTCCAGGGGAGGCAATCAGCCCCAGCATTTT. Translating gives CASSIVRSRGGNQPQHF.

CDR3 sequence (DNA): TGTGCCAGCAGTTTGAAGCGACGCACAGATACGCAGTATTTT. As protein: CASSLKRRTDTQYF. This chain connects TRBV27 to TRBJ2-3; D ambiguous. Germline V gives CDR1 MNHEY, CDR2 SMNVEV (reference sequence). The CDR3 covers 14 residues. Trimming shortened V by 3 bases and J by 1 base, and 8 bases separated the two germline ends.